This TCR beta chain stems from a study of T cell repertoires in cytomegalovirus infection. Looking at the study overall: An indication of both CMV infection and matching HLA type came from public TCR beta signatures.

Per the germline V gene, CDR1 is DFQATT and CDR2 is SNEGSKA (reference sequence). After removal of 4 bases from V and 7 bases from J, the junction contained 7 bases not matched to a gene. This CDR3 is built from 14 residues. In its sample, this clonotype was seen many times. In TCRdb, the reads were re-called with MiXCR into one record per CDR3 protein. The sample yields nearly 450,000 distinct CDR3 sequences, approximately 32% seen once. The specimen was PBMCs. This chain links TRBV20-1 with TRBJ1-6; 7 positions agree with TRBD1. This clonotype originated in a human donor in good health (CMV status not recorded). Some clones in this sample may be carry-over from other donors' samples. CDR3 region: CSAIWHRGNSPLHF. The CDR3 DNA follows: TGCAGTGCTATTTGGCACAGGGGAAATTCACCCCTCCACTTT.